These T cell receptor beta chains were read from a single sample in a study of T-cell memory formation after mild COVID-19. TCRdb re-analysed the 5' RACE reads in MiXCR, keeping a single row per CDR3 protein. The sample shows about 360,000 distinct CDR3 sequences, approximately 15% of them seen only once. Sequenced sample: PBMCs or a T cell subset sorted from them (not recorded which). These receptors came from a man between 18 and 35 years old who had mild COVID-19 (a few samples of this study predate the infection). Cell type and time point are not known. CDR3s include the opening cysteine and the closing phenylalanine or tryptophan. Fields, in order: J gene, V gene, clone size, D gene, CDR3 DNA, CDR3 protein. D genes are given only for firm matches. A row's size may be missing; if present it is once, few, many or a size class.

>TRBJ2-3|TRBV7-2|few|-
TGTGCCAGCAGCCTCGGGTTGAGAACAGGGCCAGATACGCAGTATTTT
CASSLGLRTGPDTQYF
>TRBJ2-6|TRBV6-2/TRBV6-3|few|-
TGTGCCAGCAGTAAGTCAGTCTCTGGGGCCAACGTCCTGACTTTC
CASSKSVSGANVLTF
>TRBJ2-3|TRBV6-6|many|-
TGTGCCAGCGGAGTCCCCGGGACAAGCACAGATACGCAGTATTTT
CASGVPGTSTDTQYF
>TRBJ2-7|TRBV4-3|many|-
TGCGCCAGCAGCCAAGTGGGGCAAGGCGAGCAGTACTTC
CASSQVGQGEQYF
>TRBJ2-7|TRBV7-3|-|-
TGTGCCAGCAGCCAAGGAGGGTCGGCCTACGAGCAGTACTTC
CASSQGGSAYEQYF
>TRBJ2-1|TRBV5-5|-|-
TGTGCCAGCAGCTGGGTCGGGAAAGACAATGAGCAGTTCTTC
CASSWVGKDNEQFF
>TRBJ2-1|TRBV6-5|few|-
TGTGCCAGCAGTTATTTCGATGAGCAGTTCTTC
CASSYFDEQFF
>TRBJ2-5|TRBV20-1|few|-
TGCAGTGCTACCCTTCCCGGTTGGGAGACCCAGTACTTC
CSATLPGWETQYF
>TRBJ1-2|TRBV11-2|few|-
TGTGCCAGCAGCTTAGATATAACCGCCCGTGGCTACACCTTC
CASSLDITARGYTF
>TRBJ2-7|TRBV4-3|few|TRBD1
TGCGCCAGCAGCCATTACCAGGGGGCGCGATACGAGCAGTACTTC
CASSHYQGARYEQYF
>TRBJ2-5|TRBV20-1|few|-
TGCAGTGCTCGGGACCGGAGGTCGGAGACCCAGTACTTC
CSARDRRSETQYF
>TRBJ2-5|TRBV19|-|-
TGTGCCAGTAGTATTCGGCCAGGGGTCCCAAACGGGGGGACCCAGTACTTC
CASSIRPGVPNGGTQYF
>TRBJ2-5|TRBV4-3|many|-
TGCGCCAGCAGCCAAGATAGTGGCCTAGTCGGCGAGACCCAGTACTTC
CASSQDSGLVGETQYF
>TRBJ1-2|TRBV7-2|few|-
TGTGCCAGCAGCTTTAGCACTAACTATGGCTACACCTTC
CASSFSTNYGYTF
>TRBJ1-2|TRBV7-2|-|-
TGTGCCAGCAGCTTAGCCTCACAGGTAGTAGGCTACACCTTC
CASSLASQVVGYTF
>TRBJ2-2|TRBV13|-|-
TGTGCCAGCAGCTTAGAAGATAGAACCGGGGAGCTGTTTTTT
CASSLEDRTGELFF
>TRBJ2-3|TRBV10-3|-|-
TGTGCCATCAGTGAGGGTAGGGTTAGCACAGATACGCAGTATTTT
CAISEGRVSTDTQYF
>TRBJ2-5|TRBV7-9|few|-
TGTGCCAGCAGCTCTGGGAGGGACAGCCGCCAAGAGACCCAGTACTTC
CASSSGRDSRQETQYF
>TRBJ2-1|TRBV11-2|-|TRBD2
TGTGCCAGCAGATTTAGCGGGGGTAGCTACAATGAGCAGTTCTTC
CASRFSGGSYNEQFF
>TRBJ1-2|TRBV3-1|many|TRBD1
TGTGCCAGCAGCGAACAGGGGAATGGCTACACCTTC
CASSEQGNGYTF